The sequence of this T cell receptor (beta chain) was determined in a study of beta chain features in type 1 diabetes. Overall study: The study examined around 99,000,000 sorted cells across all samples.

Trimming removed 6 bases from V and 0 bases from J; junction bases left unmatched: 8. This CDR3 has 16 residues. Germline-derived CDR1 and CDR2 are SQVTM and ANQGSEA. All of the isolated RNA was reverse transcribed, so expressed TCRB transcripts were sequenced. It was found that naive, central memory and regulatory T cell samples averaged about 3.57 million reads. Profiling relied on immunoSEQ multiplex PCR, and the TCRdb table lists in-frame clones only, not all of them. The table records tens of thousands of clones, over 60% of them present only once. Findings and caveats of the study: The study found moderately but significantly shorter TCRB CDR3s in all four CD4+ subsets of Type 1 diabetes patients. Naive, central memory and Treg TCRB repertoires appeared more alike in patients than in healthy donors.

A remark on this clone: As yet, its antigen is unknown.

V gene TRBV29-1 combines with J gene TRBJ2-1, with 10 positions matching TRBD2. The sample consisted of Tregs from blood. The receptor comes from a woman between 40 and 50 years old in good health. The CDR3 nucleotides read TGCAGCGTCGGGACTAGCGTATCGAGCTCCTACAATGAGCAGTTCTTC. It codes for CSVGTSVSSSYNEQFF.